These T cell receptor beta chains were read from a single sample in a study of tumor-infiltrating lymphocytes in oesophageal squamous cell carcinoma. TCRdb itself ran the PCR reads through MiXCR, one entry per CDR3 protein. The table records about 22,000 distinct CDR3 sequences, over 30% of them present only once. Sequencing used esophageal tumor tissue. These receptors originate from a female donor with esophageal squamous cell carcinoma. CDR3s include the opening cysteine and the closing phenylalanine or tryptophan. Fields, in order: J gene, clone size, D gene, V gene, CDR3 length, CDR3 DNA, CDR3 protein. D genes are given only for firm matches. Size tells how often a clone was seen (once, few, many) or the class of an expanded clone, and some rows leave it out.

TRBJ2-3 | many | . | TRBV5-4 | 16 | TGTGCCAGCAGCTTGGGAAAATCCCCTCTCACAGATACGCAGTATTTT | CASSLGKSPLTDTQYF
TRBJ1-1 | many | . | TRBV11-2 | 13 | TGTGCCAGCTGCTTAAATGGAGGAACTGAAGCTTTCTTT | CASCLNGGTEAFF
TRBJ2-7 | many | . | TRBV6-1 | 13 | TGTGCCAGCCGGGCAGTAGTAAGGTACGAGCAGTACTTC | CASRAVVRYEQYF
TRBJ2-7 | medium-sized | TRBD1 | TRBV6-1 | 15 | TGTGCCAGCAGTGAGTTGGAGGACAGGGGGCCCGAGCAGTACTTC | CASSELEDRGPEQYF
TRBJ1-5 | many | TRBD1 | TRBV11-2 | 18 | TGTGCCAGCAGCTTAGATCCTGCGTCGGCAGGGGGTAGTCAGCCCCAGCATTTT | CASSLDPASAGGSQPQHF
TRBJ2-1 | . | . | TRBV24-1 | 13 | TGTGCCACCAGTGTAAACAGTTACAATGAGCAGTTCTTC | CATSVNSYNEQFF
TRBJ2-7 | many | TRBD2 | TRBV19 | 15 | TGTGCCAGTAGCACAACGCCTAGCGGGAGTGGCGAGCAGTACTTC | CASSTTPSGSGEQYF
TRBJ2-7 | once | TRBD2 | TRBV18 | 16 | TGTGCCAGCTCACCACAACCTCCGGGAGGCCACTACGAGCAGTACTTC | CASSPQPPGGHYEQYF
TRBJ1-2 | many | TRBD1 | TRBV5-1 | 15 | TGCGCCAGCAGCTTGGGGGGACAGGGGGCCTATGGCTACACCTTC | CASSLGGQGAYGYTF
TRBJ2-5 | . | TRBD1 | TRBV7-2 | 15 | TGTGCCAGCAGCCTCGGACAGGGAGTCTTAGAGACCCAGTACTTC | CASSLGQGVLETQYF
TRBJ2-1 | . | TRBD2 | TRBV7-2 | 15 | TGTGCCAGCAGCTTACTTAGCGGGGGTTGGGATGAGCAGTTCTTC | CASSLLSGGWDEQFF
TRBJ2-1 | many | . | TRBV24-1 | 14 | TGTGCCACCCCTTTATTCAGTCGCTACAATGAGCAGTTCTTC | CATPLFSRYNEQFF
TRBJ2-6 | . | . | TRBV19 | 16 | TGTGCCAGTAGTATAGAAGTGACAGCTGGGGCCAACGTCCTGACTTTC | CASSIEVTAGANVLTF
TRBJ2-7 | many | TRBD2 | TRBV19 | 15 | TGTGCCACCCAGTCCAGGACTAGCGGGATCTACGAGCAGTACTTC | CATQSRTSGIYEQYF
TRBJ2-4 | few | . | TRBV7-2 | 15 | TGTGCCAGCAGCTCACTGGACGTAAGTTGGCACATTCAGTACTTC | CASSSLDVSWHIQYF
TRBJ2-5 | . | . | TRBV7-2 | 16 | TGTGCCAGCAGCCCCCGACATGGTGGGAGCACAGATACGCAGTACTTC | CASSPRHGGSTDTQYF
TRBJ1-2 | . | . | TRBV7-2 | 16 | TGTGCCAGCAGCTTGGATCGCTACCTAAGCCCCCATGGCTACACCTTC | CASSLDRYLSPHGYTF
TRBJ2-1 | many | . | TRBV11-1 | 13 | TGTGCCAGCAGCTTAGCTGTGGGTAGAGAGCAGTTCTTC | CASSLAVGREQFF
TRBJ1-5 | many | . | TRBV28 | 13 | TGTGCCAGCAGACGACAGAGCAATCAGCCCCAGCATTTT | CASRRQSNQPQHF
TRBJ2-1 | many | TRBD2 | TRBV24-1 | 15 | TGTGCCACCAGTGATATCAGCGGGAAATTCAATGAGCAGTTCTTC | CATSDISGKFNEQFF